A single sample is the source of the 15 T cell receptor beta chains below, sequenced in a study of T-cell reconstitution after alpha-beta-depleted transplantation in children. TCRbeta library construction was performed incorporating unique molecular identifiers. Each CDR3 protein is one row after TCRdb ran MiXCR on the PCR reads. The sample carries about 980,000 distinct CDR3 sequences, about 29% recorded once. The source material was PBMCs, mostly from graft donor cells, sampled 360 days after TCRalphabeta/CD19-depleted stem cell transplant. The receptors were sampled from a boy less than two years old who had a stem cell transplant for SCID, so the T cells may come from the graft donor.

The V gene is TRBV15, the J gene TRBJ2-3; D is ambiguous. The CDR3 has 15 residues. Germline V gives CDR1 LNHNV, CDR2 YYDKDF (reference sequence). Trimming shortened V by 0 bases and J by 0 bases, and 7 bases separated the two germline ends. The CDR3 DNA sequence: TGTGCCACCAGCAGAGATCCACCTAGCACAGATACGCAGTATTTT. This sequence encodes CATSRDPPSTDTQYF.

The chain couples TRBV12-3 or TRBV12-4 to TRBJ1-1, with D possibly being TRBD1 (5 bases). With 2 bases removed from V and 0 bases from J, the gap between germline ends came to 10 bases. CDR3 size: 15 residues. The CDR3 coding sequence is TGTGCCAGCAGTTTACAGGCAGGGATGAACACTGAAGCTTTCTTT. Translated, it gives CASSLQAGMNTEAFF.

This chain connects TRBV11-1 to TRBJ2-3; D may be TRBD1 (6 bases). Germline CDR1 and CDR2: SGHAT and FQDESV (reference sequence). V dropped 2 bases and J dropped 2 bases, with 20 bases sitting between them. The CDR3 extends over 18 amino acids. Written as DNA, the CDR3 is TGTGCCAGCAGCTTACCGCCTACGCAGGGGACCCCCACAGATACGCAGTATTTT. Translating gives CASSLPPTQGTPTDTQYF.

The rearrangement joins TRBV7-8 to TRBJ2-2; 8 bases map to TRBD2. Per the germline V gene, CDR1 is SGHVS and CDR2 is FQNEAQ. This CDR3 has 17 amino acids. V trimming: 3 bases; J trimming: 4 bases; junction bases outside the gene matches: 10. CDR3 protein: CASSFSSGYRGTGELFF. Here the CDR3 DNA reads TGTGCCAGCAGCTTCTCTAGCGGGTACCGTGGCACCGGGGAGCTGTTTTTT.

The sample holds a few counts of this clonotype. The gene calls are TRBV29-1 and TRBJ1-1; D is unclear. Trimming cost V 2 bases and J 2 bases, with 12 bases left between them. Germline CDR1 is SQVTM and CDR2 is ANQGSEA. The CDR3 runs 14 residues. As DNA, the CDR3 is TGCAGCGTTGAAAGGCGGTCTGGAAACACTGAAGCTTTCTTT. Its translation is CSVERRSGNTEAFF.

This clonotype was seen a few times. The genes are TRBV20-1 and TRBJ2-7, with D maybe TRBD1 (6 bases). The germline V gene has CDR1 DFQATT and CDR2 SNEGSKA (reference sequence). This CDR3 contains 15 residues. Trimming stripped 4 bases from V and 2 bases from J, with 18 bases between. CDR3 nucleotide sequence: TGCAGTGCTACCTCGGGACAAACGTGGACCTACGAGCAGTACTTC. Amino acid sequence: CSATSGQTWTYEQYF.

The chain joins TRBV12-3 or TRBV12-4 to TRBJ2-7; possible D gene TRBD1, 6 bases. The V and J ends lost 5 bases and 3 bases respectively, with 14 bases between them. The CDR3 sequence is 14 residues long. The CDR3 sequence: CASSLSGQIYEQYF. DNA of the CDR3: TGTGCCAGCAGTCTTTCTGGACAGATCTACGAGCAGTACTTC.

This clonotype was counted between two and nine times. This chain joins TRBV7-2 and TRBJ2-2; 10 bases match TRBD2. CDR3 length equals 17 residues. The germline V gene has CDR1 SGHTA and CDR2 FQGNSA. V dropped 1 base and J dropped 6; count of bases not matched to a gene: 8. This CDR3 reads CASSLVVLAGAPGELFF. The DNA of the CDR3 is TGTGCCAGCAGCTTAGTTGTCCTAGCGGGGGCACCCGGGGAGCTGTTTTTT.

This clonotype has a handful of counts. One end of the junction does not line up with germline, which may come from a read error. This chain uses TRBV3-1 with TRBJ1-5; perhaps TRBD1 as D (6 bases). Germline V gene sequence: CDR1 LGHDT, CDR2 YNNKEL (reference sequence). CDR3 length equals 17 residues. In DNA, the CDR3 is TGTGCCAGCACCCAACAGGGCTCCTTATGTAGCAATCAGCCCCAGCATTTT. It is translated as CASTQQGSLCSNQPQHF.

This clonotype turned up a few times. V usage is TRBV25-1 and J usage is TRBJ2-1; D gene unclear. The CDR3 is 13 amino acids. The germline V gene encodes CDR1 MGHDK and CDR2 SYGVNS. V was shortened by 6 bases and J by 7 bases, with 13 bases between the two germline ends. CDR3 sequence: CASRGSGWNEQFF. The CDR3, as DNA: TGTGCCAGCAGGGGAAGTGGGTGGAATGAGCAGTTCTTC. Combining the CDR3 with reference TRBV25-1 and TRBJ2-1 gives the whole variable domain EADIYQTPRYLVIGTGKKITLECSQTMGHDKMYWYQQDPGMELHLIHYSYGVNSTEKGDLSSESTVSRIRTEHFPLTLESARPSHTSQYLCASRGSGWNEQFFGPGTRLTVL.

The chain is built from TRBV11-2 and TRBJ2-5, with 9 bases lining up with TRBD1. The CDR3 runs 15 residues. The germline gives CDR1 SGHAT, CDR2 FQNNGV. Trimming removed 5 bases from V and 1 base from J; junction bases left unmatched: 5. The CDR3 nucleotides read TGTGCCAGCAGCGCAAACAGGGGGCTCCAAGAGACCCAGTACTTC. This gives the protein CASSANRGLQETQYF.

The CDR3 nucleotides read TGTGCCAGCAGCTTAGGGGACCCATCGGCCATCTCTGGAAACACCATATATTTT. Its translation: CASSLGDPSAISGNTIYF. This chain connects TRBV11-2 to TRBJ1-3, with D possibly TRBD1 on 5 matching bases. Between the trimmed V and J ends, which lost 1 base and 0 bases, there was a span of 16 bases. The CDR3 is 18 residues long. Germline assignment: CDR1 SGHAT and CDR2 FQNNGV.

This chain links TRBV7-9 with TRBJ1-1; no firm D call. The germline gives CDR1 SEHNR, CDR2 FQNEAQ (reference sequence). This CDR3 is built from 15 residues. V was clipped by 5 bases and J by 6 bases, with 19 bases between them. The CDR3 here is CASSAYFRLEAEAFF. Here the CDR3 DNA reads TGTGCCAGCAGCGCTTATTTTCGGTTGGAAGCTGAAGCTTTCTTT.

The table lists this clonotype with a few counts. The chain is built from TRBV5-1 and TRBJ2-1; D possibly corresponds to TRBD2 (7 bases). Trimming cost V 3 bases and J 0 bases, with 16 bases left between them. The V gene's germline CDR1 is SGHRS and CDR2 YFSETQ. This CDR3 contains 17 residues. The CDR3 DNA sequence: TGCGCCAGCAGCTCGCCGACCCGGGGGGCCTCCTACAATGAGCAGTTCTTC. Amino acid sequence: CASSSPTRGASYNEQFF.

Only a few counts were recorded for this clonotype. V and J are TRBV4-1 and TRBJ1-2; 7 bases fit TRBD1. Germline assignment: CDR1 MGHRA and CDR2 YSYEKL. The CDR3 runs to 18 residues. V was pared by 1 base and J by 6 bases, with 17 bases of the junction left unmatched. CDR3 loop: CASSQVISYRGQYNGYTF. CDR3 nucleotides: TGCGCCAGCAGCCAAGTTATTTCGTATAGGGGACAGTACAATGGCTACACCTTC.